These 10 T cell receptor beta chains were all obtained from the same sample, sequenced in a study of T cell responses to AZD1222 COVID-19 vaccine. Some clones are missing from TCRdb's copy, which holds only in-frame ones; the method was immunoSEQ multiplex PCR. The data show 40,000 to 55,000 clones, around nine tenths seen once. This material consisted of peripheral blood, taken 28 days after the second AZD1222 dose. These receptors were obtained from an adult who received the AZD1222 COVID-19 vaccine.

V is TRBV30 and J is TRBJ2-2, with D possibly being TRBD1 (6 bases). From germline, CDR1 is GTSNPN and CDR2 SVGIG (reference sequence). CDR3 length equals 14 residues. V was cut by 3 bases and J by 4 bases, with 12 bases left in between. The CDR3 sequence: CAWSRRGSTGELFF. The CDR3 bases are TGTGCCTGGAGCCGCAGGGGTAGCACCGGGGAGCTGTTTTTT.

The V call is TRBV5-1, the J call TRBJ2-3, with D perhaps TRBD1 (5 bases). Trimming removed 0 bases at V and 2 bases at J, with 7 bases between. Germline lookup yields CDR1 SGHRS and CDR2 YFSETQ. CDR3 length equals 14 residues. DNA of the CDR3: TGCGCCAGCAGCTTGGGACAGACCACAGATACGCAGTATTTT. Protein sequence: CASSLGQTTDTQYF.

The genes are TRBV7-9 and TRBJ2-1; D is perhaps TRBD2 (5 bases). CDR1 SEHNR and CDR2 FQNEAQ come from the germline V gene (reference sequence). CDR3 length: 14 residues. Trimming removed 1 base from V and 7 bases from J, with 11 bases in between. This CDR3 is CASSLERTGNEQFF. The CDR3 DNA reads TGTGCCAGCAGCTTAGAGAGGACGGGGAATGAGCAGTTCTTC.

V usage is TRBV7-2 and J usage is TRBJ2-3; D is perhaps TRBD1 (6 bases). This CDR3 contains 15 residues. Trimming stripped 3 bases from V and 1 base from J, with 11 bases between. Germline CDR1 SGHTA, CDR2 FQGNSA. The chain's CDR3 is CASSFRGGGTDTQYF. Here the CDR3 DNA reads TGTGCCAGCAGCTTCCGAGGGGGAGGCACAGATACGCAGTATTTT.

The rearrangement uses TRBV10-3 and TRBJ2-7; TRBD2 matches at 12 bases. This CDR3 is 15 amino acids long. CDR1 and CDR2 (germline): ENHRY, SYGVKD. V lost 2 bases to trimming and J lost 7 bases; unmatched junction nucleotides: 6. This CDR3 is CAISETTSGREEQYF. The CDR3 DNA sequence: TGTGCCATCAGTGAGACGACTAGCGGGAGAGAGGAGCAGTACTTC.

The chain combines TRBV28 with TRBJ1-6; weak D call: TRBD1 (6 bases). Trimming removed 6 bases from V and 9 bases from J, with 12 bases in between. The CDR3 totals 13 residues. In germline, CDR1 is MDHEN, CDR2 SYDVKM. The CDR3 spells CASSFRGSSPLHF. The CDR3 DNA follows: TGTGCCAGCAGCTTCAGGGGAAGTTCACCCCTCCACTTT.

The V and J genes are TRBV4-3 and TRBJ1-1; D uncertain. Germline V gene data show CDR1 as LGHNA and CDR2 as YSLEER. Trimming took off 3 bases at V and 3 bases at J, with 20 bases between the two ends. This CDR3 has 17 amino acids. CDR3 DNA: TGCGCCAGCAGCCAGGGCGGGATAAAGGAGAGCGACACTGAAGCTTTCTTT. This encodes CASSQGGIKESDTEAFF.

The CDR3 DNA follows: TGTGCCAGCAGCTTAGATCTCAAGGACAGGAACTATGGCTACACCTTC. This translates into CASSLDLKDRNYGYTF. This chain joins TRBV11-2 and TRBJ1-2; 7 bases align to TRBD1. CDR1 is SGHAT and CDR2 is FQNNGV in the germline V gene. The V and J ends lost 0 bases and 2 bases, in that order; junction bases with no gene match: 6. This CDR3 is built from 16 residues. The full variable domain, its missing parts supplied by reference TRBV11-2 and TRBJ1-2, is EAGVAQSPRYKIIEKRQSVAFWCNPISGHATLYWYQQILGQGPKLLIQFQNNGVVDDSQLPKDRFSAERLKGVDSTLKIQPAKLEDSAVYLCASSLDLKDRNYGYTFGSGTRLTVV.

The chain couples TRBV2 to TRBJ1-1; D is unresolved. V was pared by 6 bases and J by 3 bases, with 11 bases between. The CDR3 runs to 13 residues. Per the germline V gene, CDR1 is SNHLY and CDR2 is FYNNEI. CDR3 nucleotide sequence: TGTGCCAGCAGGATTGCTCGGGACACTGAAGCTTTCTTT. This sequence encodes CASRIARDTEAFF.

This chain links TRBV18 with TRBJ2-7; the D gene is possibly TRBD1 (6 bases). V lost 2 bases and J 2 bases, leaving 7 bases between the germline ends. Germline loops: CDR1 KGHSH, CDR2 LQKENI. The CDR3 length is 13 residues. CDR3 sequence reads: CASSPTGPYEQYF. The DNA for the CDR3 is TGTGCCAGCTCACCAACAGGGCCCTACGAGCAGTACTTC.